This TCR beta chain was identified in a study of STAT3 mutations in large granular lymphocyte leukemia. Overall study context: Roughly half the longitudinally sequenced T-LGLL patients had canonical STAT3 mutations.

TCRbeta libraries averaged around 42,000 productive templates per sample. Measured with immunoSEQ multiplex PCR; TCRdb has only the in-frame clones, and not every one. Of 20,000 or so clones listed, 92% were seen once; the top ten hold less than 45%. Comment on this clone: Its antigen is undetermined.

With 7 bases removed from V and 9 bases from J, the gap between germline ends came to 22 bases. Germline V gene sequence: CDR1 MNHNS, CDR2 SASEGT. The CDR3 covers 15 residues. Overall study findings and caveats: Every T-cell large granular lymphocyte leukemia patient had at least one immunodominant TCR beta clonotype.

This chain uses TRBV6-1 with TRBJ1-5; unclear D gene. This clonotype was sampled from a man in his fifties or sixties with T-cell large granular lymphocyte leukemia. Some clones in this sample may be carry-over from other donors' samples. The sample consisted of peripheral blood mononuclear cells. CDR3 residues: CASTYTVEALRPQHF. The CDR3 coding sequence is TGTGCCAGCACCTATACGGTCGAGGCCCTGCGGCCCCAGCATTTT.